This T cell receptor beta chain was sequenced in a study of T cell responses to AZD1222 COVID-19 vaccine. Looking at the study overall: Second doses at about 4 or about 12 weeks were pooled. The study, taken as a whole, reports: Targets within unmutated variant regions were reportedly found for nearly half of spike-specific TCRs. Only a handful of individuals given AZD1222 were seropositive at baseline. Donors were chiefly white British, with a greater number of females, and clonal diversity was perhaps underestimated.

Concerning this clone itself: The antigen is undetermined.

The junction had 6 bases not matched to a gene; V was cut back by 1 base and J by 5 bases. Germline CDR1 reads SGHDT; CDR2 reads YYEEEE. CDR3 length: 15 residues. Clones were sequenced by immunoSEQ multiplex PCR, and TCRdb holds only the in-frame ones, with some missing. The sample contains 75,000 to 100,000 clones, around nine tenths of which appear only once. The clonotype was recovered from an adult in good health. The V call is TRBV5-6, the J call TRBJ2-1; 7 bases are a match to TRBD1. The source was peripheral blood, collected on day 0 of AZD1222 vaccination. The DNA for the CDR3 is TGTGCCAGCAGCTTGTACGGGACAGACCACAATGAGCAGTTCTTC. As protein: CASSLYGTDHNEQFF.